These T cell receptor beta chains were read from a single sample in a study of blood T cells in healthy people across ages. TCRdb reprocessed the 5' RACE reads via MiXCR and lists one record per CDR3 protein. The table lists approximately 810,000 distinct CDR3 sequences, under 30% of them singletons. The sequencing sample was made of blood. The source is a woman older than 75 in good health. Each CDR3 is given with its conserved first and last residue. A D gene is named only where the DNA matches it firmly. Clone sizes are given selectively: once, few, many, or a class where the clone is expanded.

TGTGCCAGCAGTAGAGGACAGGGCAAAGGCTATGGCTACACCTTC	CASSRGQGKGYGYTF	TRBV6-2/TRBV6-3	TRBJ1-2	TRBD1	many
TGTGCCTGGAGTCCGCATTCGGTGGGGTATGGCTACACCTTC	CAWSPHSVGYGYTF	TRBV30	TRBJ1-2	.	.
TGTGCCAGCAGCTTATCGGGACTAGCGGGGATCCTCTCCTACAATGAGCAGTTCTTC	CASSLSGLAGILSYNEQFF	TRBV7-2	TRBJ2-1	TRBD2	many
TGTGCCAGCAGCTTATGGACAGGGGGCACAGATACGCAGTATTTT	CASSLWTGGTDTQYF	TRBV7-9	TRBJ2-3	TRBD1	.
TGTGCCAGCAGCTTCTTCCTAGCGGGGGGATCGGGGAATGAGCAGTTCTTC	CASSFFLAGGSGNEQFF	TRBV11-2	TRBJ2-1	TRBD2	many
TGCGCCAGCAGCCCCCATGTCGCGGGACAGGGCCCCACAGATACGCAGTATTTT	CASSPHVAGQGPTDTQYF	TRBV5-1	TRBJ2-3	TRBD1	many
TGTGCCAGCAGTCAAACCGGACAGCTCTATGGCTACACCTTC	CASSQTGQLYGYTF	TRBV7-2	TRBJ1-2	.	many
TGTGCCAGCACCAAAGCACTAGCGCGCCAAGAGACCCAGTTCTTC	CASTKALARQETQFF	TRBV6-2/TRBV6-3	TRBJ2-1	TRBD2	.
TGTGCCAGCAGCTTAGTAGCGGGGGCTGGTGGAGATACGCAGTATTTT	CASSLVAGAGGDTQYF	TRBV7-2	TRBJ2-3	TRBD2	many
TGTGCCAGCAGTTCCTTCATAGCCTTTAATGAAAAACTGTTTTTT	CASSSFIAFNEKLFF	TRBV12-3/TRBV12-4	TRBJ1-4	.	few
TGTGCCAGCAGCTCAGGGGATGAGCAGTTCTTC	CASSSGDEQFF	TRBV11-3	TRBJ2-1	.	few
TGTGCCAGCGGCCGAAGTCCCGGGGAGCTGTTTTTT	CASGRSPGELFF	TRBV2	TRBJ2-2	.	.
TGTGCCAGCAGCTTGGAATCAGGCAAGTCTGAAGCTTTCTTT	CASSLESGKSEAFF	TRBV7-9	TRBJ1-1	.	.
TGTGCCAGCAGTGAGCGGGGGGCTTCAGATACGCAGTATTTT	CASSERGASDTQYF	TRBV2	TRBJ2-3	TRBD2	many
TGTGCCAGCATCTCCGGGGGGGCAGGGCAGGAGCAGTTCTTC	CASISGGAGQEQFF	TRBV6-2/TRBV6-3	TRBJ2-1	TRBD2	many
TGTGCCAGCTCACCACGCGGGGGGGCCGTAGATACGCAGTATTTT	CASSPRGGAVDTQYF	TRBV18	TRBJ2-3	TRBD2	.
TGTGCCAGTCGAGGCGGGGGGGGTGGGGAGCAGTTCTTC	CASRGGGGGEQFF	TRBV6-2/TRBV6-3	TRBJ2-1	TRBD2	few
TGTGCCAGCAGTTCAAGAGGGGGCACAGATGTGGAATATTTT	CASSSRGGTDVEYF	TRBV12-3/TRBV12-4	TRBJ2-3	TRBD1	.
TGCAGTGCCCGGACTAGCCTTGAGACCCAGTACTTC	CSARTSLETQYF	TRBV20-1	TRBJ2-5	TRBD2	many
TGTGCCAGCAGTTCGAGGGCGCCGGCTGGCTACACCTTC	CASSSRAPAGYTF	TRBV12-3/TRBV12-4	TRBJ1-2	.	.
TGTGCCAGCTCACCACGAGCGGGAGGGTCTGTCTCACCCCTCCACTTT	CASSPRAGGSVSPLHF	TRBV18	TRBJ1-6	.	.
TGTGCCAGCAGAAAGGAAAGGACAGCCCCCCGGACCCAGTACTTC	CASRKERTAPRTQYF	TRBV6-5	TRBJ2-5	.	many
TGTGCCAGCAGGGGAATCGGACAGGGCAATCAGCCCCAGCATTTT	CASRGIGQGNQPQHF	TRBV28	TRBJ1-5	TRBD1	.
TGTGCCAGCAGCCTTGTAAGGTTACTAGCGGGGTCGTACAATGAGCAGTTCTTC	CASSLVRLLAGSYNEQFF	TRBV7-2	TRBJ2-1	TRBD2	many
TGCAGCGTCGGGACAGTTGCACGATGGGGCGTTGGCAATGAGCAGTTCTTC	CSVGTVARWGVGNEQFF	TRBV29-1	TRBJ2-1	TRBD1	few
TGCAGCGGTCGGCGGTATCAATACGAGCAGTACTTC	CSGRRYQYEQYF	TRBV20-1	TRBJ2-7	.	.
TGTGCCAGCAGCAACGCGGGGGCCCGTTCCGGGGAGCTGTTTTTT	CASSNAGARSGELFF	TRBV12-3/TRBV12-4	TRBJ2-2	.	few
TGTGCCAGCAGCTTGCTTGGGCGGCCCTACAATGAGCAGTTCTTC	CASSLLGRPYNEQFF	TRBV7-2	TRBJ2-1	.	many
TGCAGTGCTCACGATACCCGCTCCTACGAGCAGTACTTC	CSAHDTRSYEQYF	TRBV20-1	TRBJ2-7	.	many
TGTGCCAGCAGCTCCAGGGTTGGGAACTATGGCTACACCTTC	CASSSRVGNYGYTF	TRBV7-2	TRBJ1-2	.	many
TGCAGTGCTAGAGATCTTAGCCGGGGGACCCAGTACTTC	CSARDLSRGTQYF	TRBV20-1	TRBJ2-5	.	many
TGTGCCAGCAGTGAAGGCCGGCAGGGGGTAGAAACGCAGTATTTT	CASSEGRQGVETQYF	TRBV2	TRBJ2-3	TRBD1	many
TGTGCCAGCAGATTATTAACTAATGAAAAACTGTTTTTT	CASRLLTNEKLFF	TRBV12-3/TRBV12-4	TRBJ1-4	.	.
TGCAGCGCCGTCAGCGGGGCTTGGGATGAGCAGTTCTTC	CSAVSGAWDEQFF	TRBV20-1	TRBJ2-1	TRBD2	.
TGTGCCAGCAGCTTAGCGGTAGCGCTCCCCTACGAGCAGTACTTC	CASSLAVALPYEQYF	TRBV7-2	TRBJ2-7	.	.
TGTGCCAGCAGACCAGGGAATTCACCCCTCCACTTT	CASRPGNSPLHF	TRBV7-9	TRBJ1-6	.	many
TGCAGTGCTAGGGACGGACAGAACGTGATTTCACCCCTCCACTTT	CSARDGQNVISPLHF	TRBV20-1	TRBJ1-6	.	few
TGTGCCAGCGCAAGCGATCCGAACGTCCTCACTGAAGCTTTCTTT	CASASDPNVLTEAFF	TRBV7-2	TRBJ1-1	.	.
TGTGCCAGCAGCGCAAGTCTTGACATTCGTGGCTACACCTTC	CASSASLDIRGYTF	TRBV13	TRBJ1-2	.	many
TGTGCCAGCAGCTTAGGGACAGGGGTCAACTCGGAGTATTTT	CASSLGTGVNSEYF	TRBV7-6	TRBJ2-3	TRBD1	.
TGCAGCGTTGAAGGCAACAGAGCTAACTATGGCTACACCTTC	CSVEGNRANYGYTF	TRBV29-1	TRBJ1-2	.	.
TGTGCCAGCAGCACGGGACAGACGGGCGAACTGTTTTTT	CASSTGQTGELFF	TRBV12-3/TRBV12-4	TRBJ1-4	TRBD1	.
TGTGCCAGCAGCCAAACCGGGACAGGGGTTCCACCCCTCCACTTT	CASSQTGTGVPPLHF	TRBV14	TRBJ1-6	TRBD1	.
TGTGCCAGCAGTTTATCTCCCCAGATCGGGTTATACGAGCAGTACTTC	CASSLSPQIGLYEQYF	TRBV27	TRBJ2-7	.	.
TGTGCCAGCAGTCAGACTTACATTTCACCCCTCCACTTT	CASSQTYISPLHF	TRBV27	TRBJ1-6	.	.
TGTGCCAGCAGCGGGACTAGCATTGAAGAGACCCAGTACTTC	CASSGTSIEETQYF	TRBV7-2	TRBJ2-5	TRBD2	many
TGCAGCGCGCCAGGGCGCGGGGGGGCCTCCTACAATGAGCAGTTCTTC	CSAPGRGGASYNEQFF	TRBV29-1	TRBJ2-1	TRBD2	many
TGTGCCACATCCGGGACAGTGCATAGAGATACGCAGTATTTT	CATSGTVHRDTQYF	TRBV24-1	TRBJ2-3	TRBD1	.
TGTGCCAGCAGTTACTCAAAGGGGGATAATACGCAGTATTTT	CASSYSKGDNTQYF	TRBV6-6	TRBJ2-3	.	many
TGTGCCACCACTACGGAAGGGAGACGGAACACTGAAGCTTTCTTT	CATTTEGRRNTEAFF	TRBV18	TRBJ1-1	.	.
TGTGCCAGCAGTCTGGGTGGCGGGGGGGAAGAGACCCAGTACTTC	CASSLGGGGEETQYF	TRBV28	TRBJ2-5	TRBD2	many
TGTGCCAGCAGACTTGGGACAGGGGGAACGGTCGGGACAGATACGCAGTATTTT	CASRLGTGGTVGTDTQYF	TRBV6-1	TRBJ2-3	TRBD1	few
TGTGCCAGCAGCTTACTGGGAGGGGGAAACTACAATGAGCAGTTCTTC	CASSLLGGGNYNEQFF	TRBV7-9	TRBJ2-1	.	.